What follows describes a single T cell receptor beta chain. Generated by immunoSEQ multiplex PCR, the TCRdb table keeps only in-frame clones and is missing some. Here the sample spans 52,000 or so clones, roughly 50% being singletons. The source of the sample is a study of cytotoxic CD8 clonotypes in ibrutinib-treated CLL. With V trimmed by 6 bases and J by 2 bases, 8 bases remained unmatched. Germline V gene data show CDR1 as MNHEY and CDR2 as SVGAGI. The CDR3 has 15 amino acids. The chain carries TRBV6-5 and TRBJ2-7; TRBD2 aligns across 9 bases. The TCR sequence derives from a human donor with chronic lymphocytic leukemia. The specimen comprised PBMCs, sampled at disease progression, from a patient treated with ibrutinib. The CDR3 loop is CASSYSGRGAYEQYF. The CDR3 nucleotides are TGTGCCAGCAGCTATAGCGGGAGAGGGGCCTACGAGCAGTACTTC.